These 29 T cell receptor beta chains were all obtained from the same sample, sequenced in a study of tumor-infiltrating lymphocytes in glioblastoma multiforme. TCR beta libraries were built from RNA through three nested multiplex PCR rounds using modified ARM-PCR. MiXCR was run by TCRdb on the multiplex PCR reads, yielding one entry per CDR3 protein. The sample holds around 30,000 distinct CDR3 sequences, approximately 66% seen once. Sequencing was carried out using brain tumor tissue. These receptors were obtained from a male donor with glioblastoma.

To note about this clonotype: A much larger clone differs from this one at a single base, so this may be a read error. This CDR3 fails to terminate in the conserved phenylalanine or tryptophan, so it likely reflects a read error. V and J are TRBV5-6 and TRBJ2-7; 14 bases align to TRBD2. This CDR3 has 16 amino acids. Germline CDR1 is SGHDT and CDR2 is YYEEEE. V lost 4 bases, J lost 5 bases, and 8 bases stayed unmatched. CDR3 residues: CASSPGGTSGSHEQYS. CDR3 DNA sequence: TGTGCCAGCAGCCCGGGAGGGACTAGCGGGAGCCACGAGCAGTACTCC.

This clonotype came up many times. A read error may explain this, as a much larger clone is one base away. The chain couples TRBV20-1 to TRBJ1-6; 7 bases are shared with TRBD1. V was clipped by 3 bases and J by 11 bases; unmatched bases: 19. The length of the CDR3 is 17 residues. The germline V gene has CDR1 DFQATT and CDR2 SNEGSKA (reference sequence). CDR3 residues: CSARAGKGGAQNPPLHF. The CDR3 DNA follows: TGCAGTGCTAGGGCCGGAAAAGGGGGCGCTCAGAATCCACCCCTCCACTTT.

To note about this clonotype: A junction boundary mismatches the germline segment, possibly from a read error. The genes are TRBV6-1 and TRBJ1-1; D ambiguous. The CDR3 loop spans 15 amino acids. Germline CDR1 reads MNHNS; CDR2 reads SASEGT. CDR3 DNA: TGTGCCAGCAGTGAAGGGCTACATGTGAACGCTGAAGCTGTCTTT. It yields the protein CASSEGLHVNAEAVF.

About this clonotype: A much more abundant neighbour one base away suggests this may be a read error. The V call is TRBV20-1, the J call TRBJ1-3; D is possibly TRBD1 (6 bases). CDR1 is DFQATT, CDR2 SNEGSKA, per germline (reference sequence). CDR3 size: 16 residues. The CDR3 nucleotides are TGCAGTGCCGGGGACACCTCCTGGAAATCTGGAAACACCGTATATTTT. Its translation is CSAGDTSWKSGNTVYF.

A word on this clonotype: The CDR3 does not end in the conserved phenylalanine or tryptophan, so this is likely a read error. The chain is built from TRBV11-3 and TRBJ2-1; tentatively, D is TRBD2 (5 bases). This CDR3 is 13 amino acids long. The germline V and J ends were trimmed by 7 bases and 8 bases, with 15 bases remaining between them. In germline, CDR1 is SGHNT, CDR2 YENEEA. The CDR3 sequence: CASIFTNGDEQFS. The CDR3 DNA is TGTGCCAGCATCTTCACAAACGGGGATGAGCAGTTCTCC.

This sequence joins TRBV14 and TRBJ2-1, with 10 bases that match TRBD2. This CDR3 has 15 residues. The germline gives CDR1 SGHDN, CDR2 FVKESK. Trimming took 4 bases from V and 8 from J; bases not matched to a gene: 8. CDR3 in amino acids: CASSRTLAGIDEQFF. In DNA form, the CDR3 reads TGTGCCAGCAGCCGAACACTAGCGGGGATAGATGAGCAGTTCTTC.

About this clonotype: The CDR3 does not close with the conserved phenylalanine or tryptophan, likely indicating a read error. The gene calls are TRBV11-2 and TRBJ2-7, with D possibly being TRBD2 (5 bases). The CDR3 consists of 15 residues. Germline V gene data show CDR1 as SGHAT and CDR2 as FQNNGV. The V and J ends lost 5 bases and 6 bases respectively, with 20 bases between them. CDR3 loop: CASSLSSLALCEQYL. CDR3 bases: TGTGCCAGCAGCCTCTCTAGCCTAGCACTATGCGAGCAGTACCTC.

The V gene is TRBV20-1, the J gene TRBJ2-1; D is possibly TRBD2 (6 bases). V was clipped by 5 bases and J by 6 bases, with 14 bases between them. The CDR3 is made up of 13 amino acids. CDR1 is DFQATT, CDR2 SNEGSKA, per germline (reference sequence). CDR3 loop: CSASQTSPNEQFF. The DNA of the CDR3 is TGCAGTGCTTCCCAGACTAGTCCCAATGAGCAGTTCTTC.

As concerns this clonotype: A junction end diverges from the germline sequence, so it may reflect a read error. The V call is TRBV5-1, the J call TRBJ2-2, with D unresolved. Per germline, CDR1 SGHRS and CDR2 YFSETQ. The CDR3 loop spans 13 amino acids. The DNA for the CDR3 is TGCGCCAGCAGCAATGACAACACCGGTGAGCTGTTATTT. It is translated as CASSNDNTGELLF.

This clonotype was detected ten times or more. The chain is built from TRBV6-5 and TRBJ2-1; D is tentatively TRBD1 or TRBD2 (6 bases each). The CDR3 runs 14 residues. The V gene lost 6 bases and the J gene lost 7 bases, with 16 bases spanning the gap. CDR1 is MNHEY, CDR2 SVGAGI, per germline. The CDR3 is CASSPSLGGNEQFF. In DNA form, the CDR3 reads TGTGCCAGCAGCCCTTCACTAGGGGGGAATGAGCAGTTCTTC.

This clonotype has ten or more counts. J is TRBJ2-3 and V is TRBV20-1; TRBD1 matches at 9 bases. The V and J ends lost 3 bases and 5 bases, in that order; junction bases with no gene match: 18. Germline CDR1 is DFQATT and CDR2 is SNEGSKA (reference sequence). This CDR3 spans 18 amino acids. The CDR3: CSASSAHAAGTGIDTQYF. DNA for the CDR3: TGCAGTGCTAGTTCGGCCCACGCCGCCGGGACAGGGATAGATACGCAGTATTTT.

The rearrangement uses TRBV5-1 and TRBJ2-1, with 7 bases lining up with TRBD2. Trimming removed 3 bases from V and 6 bases from J; junction bases left unmatched: 12. From germline, CDR1 is SGHRS and CDR2 YFSETQ. The CDR3 has 16 amino acids. CDR3 protein: CASSSPRGGSFNEQFF. The CDR3 nucleotides read TGCGCCAGCAGCTCACCACGCGGCGGGAGCTTCAATGAGCAGTTCTTC.

Of note for this clonotype: In this CDR3 the conserved last residue, phenylalanine or tryptophan, is missing, so a read error is likely. The genes are TRBV29-1 and TRBJ1-2, with 9 bases that match TRBD1. The CDR3 spans 14 residues. The V segment lost 6 bases and the J segment 8 bases; nucleotides outside the gene matches: 13. Germline V gene sequence: CDR1 SQVTM, CDR2 ANQGSEA. In DNA, the CDR3 is TGCAGCGTGGCCGGGACAGGGTGGGGCAACGGCTACACCTCC. Its protein product is CSVAGTGWGNGYTS.

A remark on this clonotype: A read error is likely, as this CDR3 ends without the conserved phenylalanine or tryptophan. CDR3 DNA: TGTGCCAGCAGCCCTGGACAACAGACAGGGGGCCCCCAGGGGACCCAGTACTCC. Translating it yields CASSPGQQTGGPQGTQYS. The chain couples TRBV6-5 to TRBJ2-5, with TRBD1 matching 10 bases. The J segment lost 7 bases and the V segment lost 6 bases, leaving 20 bases of the junction unmatched. The CDR3 covers 18 residues. Germline V gene sequence: CDR1 MNHEY, CDR2 SVGAGI.

In regard to this clonotype: This may arise from a read error, as a much more abundant clone is one base away. V is TRBV5-1 and J is TRBJ1-4, with D perhaps matching TRBD1 (6 bases). Germline CDR1 SGHRS, CDR2 YFSETQ. Trimming stripped 4 bases from V and 10 bases from J, with 20 bases between. CDR3 size: 15 residues. CDR3 protein: CASSPRGRGSGKLFF. CDR3 DNA sequence: TGCGCCAGCAGCCCCAGAGGCAGGGGTTCTGGAAAACTGTTTTTT.

In the case of this clonotype: The DNA is omitted, as the CDR3 cannot be located on it reliably, and the CDR3 follows TCRdb's listing. The chain is built from TRBV29-1 and TRBJ1-2; the DNA was not compared with TRBD1, the D call given in the table. Germline assignment: CDR1 SQVTM and CDR2 ANQGSEA. Termini included, the CDR3 measures 15 amino acids. The CDR3 is CSVDESVQGSYGCTF.

This clonotype appeared a single time. Its ends do not fully match the called genes, so a read error is possible. This chain uses TRBV6-5 with TRBJ2-6; maybe TRBD1 (6 bases). This CDR3 contains 16 residues. Germline CDR1 and CDR2: MNHEY and SVGAGI. The CDR3 nucleotides are TGTGCCAGCAGTTCGACAGGCTTGCAAGGGACCAACGTCATGACTTTC. Protein product: CASSSTGLQGTNVMTF.

This clonotype was detected only once. The junction departs from germline at one end; a sequencing error may be responsible. This chain joins TRBV14 and TRBJ2-7; perhaps TRBD2 as D (6 bases). Germline values: CDR1 SGHDN, CDR2 FVKESK. The CDR3 consists of 14 residues. CDR3 in amino acids: CANSQEAGFYEQCF. CDR3 DNA: TGTGCCAACAGTCAAGAGGCGGGGTTCTACGAGCAGTGCTTC. The full variable domain, its missing parts supplied by reference TRBV14 and TRBJ2-7, is EAGVTQFPSHSVIEKGQTVTLRCDPISGHDNLYWYRRVMGKEIKFLLHFVKESKQDESGMPNNRFLAERTGGTYSTLKVQPAELEDSGVYFCANSQEAGFYEQCFGPGTRLTVT.

In DNA form, the CDR3 reads TGCAGTGCTAGAGGTCGAGTGGGGGGCTCCATGAACACTGAAGCTTTCTTT. Residues: CSARGRVGGSMNTEAFF. The rearrangement links TRBV20-1 to TRBJ1-1, with D maybe TRBD1 (6 bases). The CDR3 is made up of 17 amino acids. V dropped 1 base and J dropped 0 bases, with 18 bases sitting between them. CDR1 DFQATT and CDR2 SNEGSKA come from the germline V gene (reference sequence).

The chain carries TRBV6-5 and TRBJ1-4; TRBD1 matches at 7 bases. In germline, CDR1 is MNHEY, CDR2 SVGAGI. V lost 6 bases and J lost 8; bases outside the gene matches: 3. The CDR3 totals 12 residues. The CDR3 bases are TGTGCCAGCAGCGCGACAGGGGAAAAACTGTTTTTT. It translates to CASSATGEKLFF.

By frequency in the sample, this clonotype is medium-sized. V usage is TRBV11-2 and J usage is TRBJ2-7, with D perhaps TRBD2 (6 bases). The CDR3 is made up of 12 amino acids. Trimming shortened V by 5 bases and J by 4 bases, and 9 bases separated the two germline ends. CDR1 is SGHAT and CDR2 is FQNNGV in the germline V gene. CDR3 DNA sequence: TGTGCCAGCAGCCCCGCGGGGTACGAGCAGTACTTC. This sequence encodes CASSPAGYEQYF.

For this clonotype: Since a much larger clone is just one base distant, this may be a read error. The chain combines TRBV7-9 with TRBJ1-5; 8 bases fit TRBD1. Germline-derived CDR1 and CDR2 are SEHNR and FQNEAQ (reference sequence). There are 15 residues in the CDR3. Losses at the gene ends were 4 bases for V and 10 bases for J; bases not matched to a gene: 12. CDR3 loop: CASSSTDRESHPQHF. The CDR3 coding sequence is TGTGCCAGCAGCTCCACGGACAGGGAGAGTCATCCCCAGCATTTT.

The chain employs TRBV6-1 and TRBJ2-3; 10 positions match TRBD2. Unmatched junction bases numbered 5, after V lost 4 bases and J lost 4 bases. The CDR3 contains 15 residues. Germline V CDR1 and CDR2: MNHNS, SASEGT. The CDR3 DNA is TGTGCCAGCAGTGTGCTAGCGGGGGCCCCAGATACGCAGTATTTT. Residues: CASSVLAGAPDTQYF.

The chain carries TRBV4-1 and TRBJ1-5; tentative D call: TRBD1 (5 bases). The CDR3 is 16 residues long. Looked up from germline, CDR1 is MGHRA and CDR2 is YSYEKL. Trimming shortened V by 4 bases and J by 0 bases, and 13 bases separated the two germline ends. CDR3 loop: CASSLTSGSSNQPQHF. CDR3 DNA sequence: TGCGCCAGCAGCCTCACGTCAGGGTCTAGCAATCAGCCCCAGCATTTT.

The CDR3 DNA sequence: TGCAGCGTTGAACATGGGGACAGGGAAAGCCATGAGCAGTACTTC. It yields the protein CSVEHGDRESHEQYF. V and J are TRBV29-1 and TRBJ2-7; TRBD1 agrees at 9 bases. This CDR3 region has 15 residues. The junction had 12 bases not matched to a gene; V was cut back by 2 bases and J by 7 bases. Germline V lookup: CDR1 SQVTM, CDR2 ANQGSEA.

Details on this clonotype: Since no conserved phenylalanine or tryptophan closes the CDR3, a read error is the likely cause. This chain joins TRBV10-3 and TRBJ1-2; possibly TRBD1 for D (5 bases). The CDR3 spans 13 residues. Germline V gives CDR1 ENHRY, CDR2 SYGVKD. The V gene lost 6 bases and the J gene lost 5 bases, with 13 bases spanning the gap. CDR3: CAIRDSGTYGYTS. The CDR3 DNA reads as TGTGCCATCAGAGACAGTGGAACTTATGGCTACACCTCC.

V is TRBV6-1 and J is TRBJ1-2; 7 bases are a match to TRBD1. Germline CDR1 MNHNS, CDR2 SASEGT. The length of the CDR3 is 16 residues. With V trimmed by 1 base and J by 5 bases, 10 bases remained unmatched. CDR3 loop: CASSEDRGWGYYGYTF. In DNA form, the CDR3 reads TGTGCCAGCAGTGAAGACAGGGGTTGGGGATATTATGGCTACACCTTC.

This clonotype has at least ten counts. The chain recombines TRBV28 with TRBJ2-7; D is perhaps TRBD1 (5 bases). The CDR3 length is 13 residues. V lost 4 bases to trimming and J lost 3 bases, with 10 bases between them. Germline V gene data show CDR1 as MDHEN and CDR2 as SYDVKM. CDR3 amino acids: CASSSQAIYEQYF. The CDR3 DNA reads as TGTGCCAGCAGTTCACAGGCTATCTACGAGCAGTACTTC.

About this clonotype itself: Being one base from a much bigger clone, this may be a read error. The rearrangement links TRBV5-1 to TRBJ2-7, with 8 bases that match TRBD1. Germline CDR1 SGHRS, CDR2 YFSETQ. CDR3 length equals 14 residues. This chain's CDR3 is CARSLRTGGYEQYF. As DNA, the CDR3 is TGCGCCAGGAGCTTACGCACAGGGGGTTACGAGCAGTACTTC.